This T cell receptor beta chain was observed in a study of blood T cells in healthy people across ages. Whole-study context: Template switching recovered approximately one barcoded beta molecule for every two T cells. Broader study findings: Strong correlation existed between TCR beta diversity and naive T cell percentage.

Comments on this clonotype: Its target is not known.

Isolation of PBMCs gave at least 6 million cells per sample. A sample-barcoded 5' primer and a J-beta primer mix were used in a second PCR of roughly 6 to 11 cycles. Each cDNA was tagged by a template-switch adaptor containing 12 random nucleotides. TCRdb analysed the 5' RACE reads with MiXCR anew, one entry per CDR3 protein. The profile shows around 1,000,000 distinct CDR3 sequences, 35% to 40% of them singletons. The TCR originated in a man aged 18 to 35 in good health. The sequenced sample consisted of blood.

CDR3 nucleotide sequence: TGTGCCAGCAGTCTAACAATGCCGCAGTTCTTC. Translated, it gives CASSLTMPQFF. This chain joins TRBV12-3 or TRBV12-4 and TRBJ2-1; no clear D gene. The CDR3 is 11 amino acids. The V end was cut by 5 bases, the J end by 12 bases, with 11 bases between.